Listed here is a single T cell receptor beta chain. Antigen specificity is unknown. V lost 8 bases to trimming and J lost 1 base, with 16 bases between them. Germline CDR1 and CDR2: MNHEY and SVGAGI. The CDR3 has 15 amino acids. Researchers ran the assay at a deep level. The data were produced by immunoSEQ multiplex PCR, yet TCRdb's version contains in-frame clones alone and is incomplete. The table records 1.6 million or so clones, around 98.5% of them present only once. Donors, healthy HIV-negative adults, lacked recent acute infections or vaccinations. The data are from a study of shared clonotypes between healthy human individuals. General study findings and limits: Sample collection involved blood only; tissue repertoires are likely different. Few donors restricted represented genetic and exposure-history diversity.

This chain links TRBV6-5 with TRBJ2-3; D may be TRBD1 or TRBD2 (5 bases each). This clonotype was obtained from a man younger than 45 in good health. Input material: naive CD4+ T cells sorted from blood. Stated subset: CD45RA+ positively selected. CDR3: CASGAQRTRTDTQYF. The CDR3 DNA is TGTGCCAGCGGGGCCCAGCGGACACGCACAGATACGCAGTATTTT.